The 10 T cell receptor beta chains given below trace back to one sample, sequenced in a study of CD8 T cells in Susac syndrome. RNA was extracted with the RNeasy kit, and a quantity of about 0.45 to 1 ug was reverse transcribed using random hexamers. MiXCR, applied by TCRdb to the immunoSEQ multiplex PCR reads, yields one record per CDR3 protein. The table has over 120,000 distinct CDR3 sequences, around 94% seen once. The sample taken for sequencing was CD4+ T cells from PBMCs. The receptors here all came from a human donor in good health.

This clonotype was seen once. This rearrangement joins TRBV20-1 to TRBJ1-5, with D maybe TRBD1 (5 bases). The germline CDR1 and CDR2 sequences are DFQATT and SNEGSKA (reference sequence). V was trimmed by 7 bases and J by 5 bases, leaving 18 bases between them. The CDR3 extends over 14 amino acids. CDR3 DNA sequence: TGCAGTGGATCCTATTTGGGGGTAGATCAGCCCCAGCATTTT. Translation: CSGSYLGVDQPQHF.

The rearrangement uses TRBV9 and TRBJ1-1; tentatively, D is TRBD1 (5 bases). The CDR3 spans 14 residues. V shed 2 bases and J shed 0 bases, with 8 bases lying between them. Germline V gives CDR1 SGDLS, CDR2 YYNGEE. The CDR3 protein is CASSVDSMNTEAFF. Written as DNA, the CDR3 is TGTGCCAGCAGCGTCGACAGCATGAACACTGAAGCTTTCTTT.

The genes are TRBV19 and TRBJ1-5, with a possible D match to TRBD1 (5 bases). Between the trimmed V and J ends, which lost 1 base and 2 bases, there was a span of 9 bases. CDR1 and CDR2 (germline): LNHDA, SQIVND (reference sequence). CDR3 length equals 15 residues. The CDR3 DNA sequence: TGTGCCAGTAGTATAGCAGGGTTCGGCAATCAGCCCCAGCATTTT. This codes for CASSIAGFGNQPQHF.

The table lists this clonotype with a count of one. This chain uses TRBV14 with TRBJ2-2; the D is unclear. This CDR3 spans 13 amino acids. CDR1 is SGHDN, CDR2 FVKESK, per germline. V lost 0 bases and J lost 9, with 8 bases in between. CDR3 amino acids: CASSQDSLRELFF. The CDR3 DNA reads TGTGCCAGCAGCCAAGATAGCCTCCGGGAGCTGTTTTTT. The variable domain in full, with the rest retrieved from reference TRBV14 and TRBJ2-2, is EAGVTQFPSHSVIEKGQTVTLRCDPISGHDNLYWYRRVMGKEIKFLLHFVKESKQDESGMPNNRFLAERTGGTYSTLKVQPAELEDSGVYFCASSQDSLRELFFGEGSRLTVL.

The chain joins TRBV5-1 to TRBJ2-2; weak D call: TRBD2 (5 bases). Germline CDR1 reads SGHRS; CDR2 reads YFSETQ. The CDR3 covers 17 residues. Trimming left V 5 bases short and J 2 bases short, with 19 bases between. The CDR3 nucleotides are TGCGCCAGCAGGGACGGGAAGATAGTCGGCAACACCGGGGAGCTGTTTTTT. Its protein product is CASRDGKIVGNTGELFF.

The chain employs TRBV7-9 and TRBJ2-5, with 8 bases aligning to TRBD1. The junction had 6 bases not matched to a gene; V was cut back by 4 bases and J by 5 bases. Germline values: CDR1 SEHNR, CDR2 FQNEAQ (reference sequence). The CDR3 runs to 14 residues. The DNA for the CDR3 is TGTGCCAGCAGCTCTGACAGGGGCGGGGAGACCCAGTACTTC. It encodes CASSSDRGGETQYF.

The J gene is TRBJ1-2, the V gene TRBV7-8, with D hard to call. Germline-derived CDR1 and CDR2 are SGHVS and FQNEAQ. CDR3 length: 14 amino acids. Trimming removed 2 bases from V and 2 bases from J, with 9 bases in between. The CDR3 sequence: CASSLFGVNYGYTF. The CDR3 nucleotides read TGTGCCAGCAGCTTATTCGGGGTGAACTATGGCTACACCTTC.

This sequence joins TRBV12-3 or TRBV12-4 and TRBJ2-1, with 9 bases aligning to TRBD1. The junction had 10 bases not matched to a gene; V was cut back by 7 bases and J by 6 bases. The CDR3 runs 15 residues. This chain's CDR3 is CASTRGWTGVNEQFF. The CDR3 DNA follows: TGTGCCAGCACCCGAGGGTGGACAGGGGTCAATGAGCAGTTCTTC.

The chain has TRBV5-6 and TRBJ2-7; D might be TRBD2 (6 bases). CDR3 length equals 14 residues. The ends were cut back, 1 base at V and 4 bases at J, with 12 bases in the middle. The germline gives CDR1 SGHDT, CDR2 YYEEEE. CDR3 amino acids: CASSLLTRLYEQYF. The CDR3 DNA follows: TGTGCCAGCAGCTTGTTGACTAGATTATACGAGCAGTACTTC.

The chain joins TRBV5-5 to TRBJ2-5; TRBD2 agrees at 8 bases. The length of the CDR3 is 15 residues. Trimming at V came to 0 bases and at J to 5 bases, leaving 6 bases not matched to a gene. In germline, CDR1 is SGHKS, CDR2 YYEKEE (reference sequence). Written as DNA, the CDR3 is TGTGCCAGCAGCTTGGAGAGCGGGAGTGCGGAGACCCAGTACTTC. Translating gives CASSLESGSAETQYF.